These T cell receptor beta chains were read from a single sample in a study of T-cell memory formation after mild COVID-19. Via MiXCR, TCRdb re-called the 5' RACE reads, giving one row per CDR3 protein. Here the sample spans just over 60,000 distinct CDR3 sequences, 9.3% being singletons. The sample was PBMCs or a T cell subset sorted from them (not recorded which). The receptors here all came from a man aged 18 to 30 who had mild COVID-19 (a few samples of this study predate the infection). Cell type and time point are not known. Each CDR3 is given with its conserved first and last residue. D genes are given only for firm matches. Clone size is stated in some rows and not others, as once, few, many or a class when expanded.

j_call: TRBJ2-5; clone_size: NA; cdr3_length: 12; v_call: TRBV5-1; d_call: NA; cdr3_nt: TGCGCCAGCAGCCACCTACGGGAGACCCAGTACTTC; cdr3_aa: CASSHLRETQYF
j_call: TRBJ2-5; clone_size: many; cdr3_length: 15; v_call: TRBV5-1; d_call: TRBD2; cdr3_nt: TGCGCCAGCAGCTTGGCCTTATCGGGGGGAGAGACCCAGTACTTC; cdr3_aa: CASSLALSGGETQYF
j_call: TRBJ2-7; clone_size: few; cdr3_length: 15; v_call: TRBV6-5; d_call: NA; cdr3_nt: TGTGCCAGCAGTTACTACCGGGACCCCAGCTACGAGCAGTACTTC; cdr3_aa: CASSYYRDPSYEQYF
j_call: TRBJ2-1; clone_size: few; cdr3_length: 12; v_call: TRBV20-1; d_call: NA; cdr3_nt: TGCAGTGCTCTGGGACGGTACAATGAGCAGTTCTTC; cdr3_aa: CSALGRYNEQFF
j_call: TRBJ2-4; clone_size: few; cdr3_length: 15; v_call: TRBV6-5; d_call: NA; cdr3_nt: TGTGCCAGCAGTTTTTTCAGGAACGGCAAAAACATTCAGTACTTC; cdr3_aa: CASSFFRNGKNIQYF
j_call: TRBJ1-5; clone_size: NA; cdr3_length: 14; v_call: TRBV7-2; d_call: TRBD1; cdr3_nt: TGTGCCAGCAGCTTGAACAGGGGGGAACAGCCCCAGCATTTT; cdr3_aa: CASSLNRGEQPQHF
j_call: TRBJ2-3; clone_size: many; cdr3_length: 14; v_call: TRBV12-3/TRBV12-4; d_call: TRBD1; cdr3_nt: TGTGCCAGCAGGTGGACAGGGGGCGTAGATACGCAGTATTTT; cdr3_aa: CASRWTGGVDTQYF
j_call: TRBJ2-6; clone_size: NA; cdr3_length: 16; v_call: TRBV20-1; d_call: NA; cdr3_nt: TGCAGTGCTAGAGGTCTGGGAAGCTCTGGGGCCAACGTCCTGACTTTC; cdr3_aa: CSARGLGSSGANVLTF
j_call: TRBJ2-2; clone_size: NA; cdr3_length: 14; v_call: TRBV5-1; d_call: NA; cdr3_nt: TGCGCCAGCAGCTTTGACAGAAGTTTCGGGGAGCTGTTTTTT; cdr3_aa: CASSFDRSFGELFF
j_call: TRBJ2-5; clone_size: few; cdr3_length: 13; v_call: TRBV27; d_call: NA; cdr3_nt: TGTGCCAGCAGAGATGAGAGGGTTCAGACCCAGTACTTC; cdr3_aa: CASRDERVQTQYF
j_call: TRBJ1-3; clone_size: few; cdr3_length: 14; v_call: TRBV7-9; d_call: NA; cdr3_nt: TGTGCCAGCAGCCCCGGGTCCGGGGGAAACACCATATATTTT; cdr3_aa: CASSPGSGGNTIYF
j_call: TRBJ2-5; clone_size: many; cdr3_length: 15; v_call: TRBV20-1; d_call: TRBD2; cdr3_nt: TGCAGTGCCCGACGCCTAGCGGGGGGGCGCGAGACCCAGTACTTC; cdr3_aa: CSARRLAGGRETQYF
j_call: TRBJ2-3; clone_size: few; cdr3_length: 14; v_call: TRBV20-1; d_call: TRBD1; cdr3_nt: TGCAGTGCTAGCGAGGGGACAGGGACAGATACGCAGTATTTT; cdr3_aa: CSASEGTGTDTQYF
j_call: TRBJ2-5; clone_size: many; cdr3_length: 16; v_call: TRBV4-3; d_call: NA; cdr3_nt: TGCGCCAGCAGCCAAGGGGCAGGGTATCCCCAAGAGACCCAGTACTTC; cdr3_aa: CASSQGAGYPQETQYF
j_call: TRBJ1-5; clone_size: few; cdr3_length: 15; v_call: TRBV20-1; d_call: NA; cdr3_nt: TGCAGTGCTAGAGCAACAGGGTTCCGCAATCAGCCCCAGCATTTT; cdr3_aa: CSARATGFRNQPQHF
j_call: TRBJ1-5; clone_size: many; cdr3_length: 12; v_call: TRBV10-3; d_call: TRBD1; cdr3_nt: TGTGCCACACAGGGGGCAGGGCAGCCCCAGCATTTT; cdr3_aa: CATQGAGQPQHF
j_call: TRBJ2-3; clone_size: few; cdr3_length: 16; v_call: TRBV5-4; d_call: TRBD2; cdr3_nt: TGTGCCAGCAGCTTTTGGCTAGCGGGGATCGCAGATACGCAGTATTTT; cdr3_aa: CASSFWLAGIADTQYF
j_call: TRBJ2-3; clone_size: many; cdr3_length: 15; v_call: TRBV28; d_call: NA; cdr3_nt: TGTGCCAGCAGTGGTCCGAGGCAGGAAACAGATACGCAGTATTTT; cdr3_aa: CASSGPRQETDTQYF
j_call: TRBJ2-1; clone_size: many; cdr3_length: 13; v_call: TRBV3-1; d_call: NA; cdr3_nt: TGTGCCAGCAGCCAAGACAGACACAATGAGCAGTTCTTC; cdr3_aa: CASSQDRHNEQFF
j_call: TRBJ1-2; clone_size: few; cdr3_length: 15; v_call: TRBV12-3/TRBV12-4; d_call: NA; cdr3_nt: TGTGCCAGCAGTCCCCGACAGTTAGCTAACTATGGCTACACCTTC; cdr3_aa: CASSPRQLANYGYTF
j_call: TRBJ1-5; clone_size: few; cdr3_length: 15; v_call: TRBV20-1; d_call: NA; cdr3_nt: TGCAGTGCTAGAGAAATTCAGGGGAACAATCAGCCCCAGCATTTT; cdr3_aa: CSAREIQGNNQPQHF
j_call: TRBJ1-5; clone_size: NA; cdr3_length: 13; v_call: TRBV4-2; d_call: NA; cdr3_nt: TGTGCCAGCAGCCAAGGAAGCGGTCAGCCCCAGCATTTT; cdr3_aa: CASSQGSGQPQHF
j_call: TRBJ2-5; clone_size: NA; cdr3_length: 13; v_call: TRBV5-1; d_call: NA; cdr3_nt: TGCGACAGCAGCTTGCTCTACCAAGAGACCCAGTACTTC; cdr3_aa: CDSSLLYQETQYF
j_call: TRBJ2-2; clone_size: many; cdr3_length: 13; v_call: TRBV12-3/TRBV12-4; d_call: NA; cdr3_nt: TGTGCCAGCAGTTTATGGGACACCGGGGAGCTGTTTTTT; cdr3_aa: CASSLWDTGELFF
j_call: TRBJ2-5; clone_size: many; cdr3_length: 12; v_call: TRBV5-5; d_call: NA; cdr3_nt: TGTGCCAGCAGCTGGCCCCAAGAGACCCAGTACTTC; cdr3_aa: CASSWPQETQYF
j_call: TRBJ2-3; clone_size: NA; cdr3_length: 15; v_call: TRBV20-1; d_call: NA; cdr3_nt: TGCAGTGCTAGAGATCTTTCGGGGGCAGGTGATACGCAGTATTTT; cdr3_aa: CSARDLSGAGDTQYF
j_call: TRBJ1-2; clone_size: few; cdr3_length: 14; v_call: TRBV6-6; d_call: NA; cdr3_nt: TGTGCCAGCAGTGACTCGGACAAAGGCTATGGCTACACCTTC; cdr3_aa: CASSDSDKGYGYTF
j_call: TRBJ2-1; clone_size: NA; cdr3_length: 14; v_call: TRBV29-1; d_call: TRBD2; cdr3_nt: TGCAGCAACCAGCGGGGGGGCGTGTACAATGAGCAGTTCTTC; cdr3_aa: CSNQRGGVYNEQFF
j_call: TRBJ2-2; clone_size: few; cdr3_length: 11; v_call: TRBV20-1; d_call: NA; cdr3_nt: TGCAGTGCTAGAGATGGCGGGGAGCTGTTTTTT; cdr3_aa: CSARDGGELFF
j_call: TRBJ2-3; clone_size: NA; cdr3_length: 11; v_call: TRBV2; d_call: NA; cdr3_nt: TGTGCCAGTGGGGGTCTAGCGACGCAGTATTTT; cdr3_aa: CASGGLATQYF
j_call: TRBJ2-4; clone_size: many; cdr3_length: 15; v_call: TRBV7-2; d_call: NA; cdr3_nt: TGTGCCAGCAGCTTAGCGCGGGGTCTATGGAACATTCAGTACTTC; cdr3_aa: CASSLARGLWNIQYF
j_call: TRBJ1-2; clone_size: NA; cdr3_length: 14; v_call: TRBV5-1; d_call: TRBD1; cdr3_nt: TGCGCCAGCAGCGTGGGACAGGGGTCCTATGGCTACACCTTC; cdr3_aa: CASSVGQGSYGYTF
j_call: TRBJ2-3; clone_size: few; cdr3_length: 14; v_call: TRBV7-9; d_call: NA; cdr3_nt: TGTGCCAGCAGTCAATCTATGACGGCAGATACGCAGTATTTT; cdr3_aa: CASSQSMTADTQYF
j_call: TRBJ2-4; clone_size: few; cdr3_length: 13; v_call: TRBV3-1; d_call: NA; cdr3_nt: TGTGCCAGCAGCCAAGAGGGCGGGAACATTCAGTACTTC; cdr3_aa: CASSQEGGNIQYF
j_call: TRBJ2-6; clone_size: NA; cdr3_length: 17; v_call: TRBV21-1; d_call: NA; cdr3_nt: TGTGCCAGCAGCAAAGGTCCGGCAAGATCTGGGGCCAACGTCCTGACTTTC; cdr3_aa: CASSKGPARSGANVLTF
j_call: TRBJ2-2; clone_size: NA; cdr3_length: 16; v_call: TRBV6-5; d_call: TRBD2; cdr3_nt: TGTGCCAGCAGTTACTCGGGAGGGGAGCGCACCGGGGAGCTGTTTTTT; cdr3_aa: CASSYSGGERTGELFF
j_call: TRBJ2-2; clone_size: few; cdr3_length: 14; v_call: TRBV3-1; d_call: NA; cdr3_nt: TGTGCCAGCAGCCAAGGTTATGACACCGGGGAGCTGTTTTTT; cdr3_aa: CASSQGYDTGELFF
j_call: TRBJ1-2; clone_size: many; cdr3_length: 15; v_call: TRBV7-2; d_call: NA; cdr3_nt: TGTGCCAGCAGCCTAGCATGGGACGCGATCTATGGCTACACCTTC; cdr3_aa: CASSLAWDAIYGYTF
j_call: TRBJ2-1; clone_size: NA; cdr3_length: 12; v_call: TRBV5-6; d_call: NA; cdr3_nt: TGTGCCAGCAGCTTGATGGGGGGTGAGCAGTTCTTC; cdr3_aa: CASSLMGGEQFF
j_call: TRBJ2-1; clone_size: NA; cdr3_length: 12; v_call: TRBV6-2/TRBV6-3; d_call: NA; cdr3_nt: TGTGCCAGCTCCTTGGGGGCGGGTGAGCAGTTCTTC; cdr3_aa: CASSLGAGEQFF
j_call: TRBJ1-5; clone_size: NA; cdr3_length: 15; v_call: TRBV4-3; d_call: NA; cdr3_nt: TGCGCCAGCAGCCAAGATTTGGCCACCAATCAGCCCCAGCATTTT; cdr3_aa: CASSQDLATNQPQHF
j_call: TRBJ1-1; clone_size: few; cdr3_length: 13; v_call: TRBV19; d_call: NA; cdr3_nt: TGTGCCAGTAGTCCAACGGGGCCGCTGGGGGCTTTCTTT; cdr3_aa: CASSPTGPLGAFF
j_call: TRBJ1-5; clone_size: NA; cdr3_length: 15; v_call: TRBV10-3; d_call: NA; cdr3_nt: TGTGCCATCAGTGAGGCAGGGTATAGCAATCAGCCCCAGCATTTT; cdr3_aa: CAISEAGYSNQPQHF
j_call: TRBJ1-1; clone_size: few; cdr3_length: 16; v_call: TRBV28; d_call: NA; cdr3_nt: TGTGCCAGCAGTCCCCCCCGGGGGGCGAAGGGCACTGAAGCTTTCTTT; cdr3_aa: CASSPPRGAKGTEAFF
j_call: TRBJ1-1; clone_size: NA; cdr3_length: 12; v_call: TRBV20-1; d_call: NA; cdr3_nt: TGCAGTGCTAGGAAGTTGAACACTGAAGCTTTCTTT; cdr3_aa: CSARKLNTEAFF